The next 23 T cell receptor beta chains were all read from a single sample in a study of T cells after yellow fever vaccination. TCRdb recomputed calls from the 5' RACE reads with MiXCR, one row per CDR3 protein. In the table there are 250,000 or so distinct CDR3 sequences, about 3.9% of which are singletons. The sequencing used PBMCs, collected 15 days after the yellow fever booster vaccination. These receptors were collected from a man younger than 35 who received the YFV17D yellow fever vaccine.

This clonotype was counted at least ten times. The V gene is TRBV12-3 or TRBV12-4, the J gene TRBJ2-3; maybe TRBD2 (6 bases). The CDR3 is 15 amino acids. The V gene lost 4 bases and the J gene lost 2 bases, with 13 bases spanning the gap. The CDR3 DNA sequence: TGTGCCAGCAGTTCGGGCGGGACGCTCACAGATACGCAGTATTTT. It translates to CASSSGGTLTDTQYF.

In its sample, this clonotype was seen many times. The chain joins TRBV29-1 to TRBJ1-2; D is uncertain. The CDR3 covers 13 residues. The germline V and J ends were trimmed by 3 bases and 8 bases, with 16 bases remaining between them. Germline CDR1 is SQVTM and CDR2 is ANQGSEA. CDR3 sequence: CSVDTIVRSGYTF. The DNA for the CDR3 is TGCAGCGTTGATACAATCGTACGAAGCGGCTACACCTTC.

This clonotype was counted many times. J is TRBJ2-3 and V is TRBV7-2; D gene unclear. Germline CDR1 is SGHTA and CDR2 is FQGNSA. CDR3 length: 14 residues. V lost 10 bases to trimming and J lost 1 base, with 15 bases between them. The chain's CDR3 is CATLRPGGTDTQYF. The DNA for the CDR3 is TGTGCCACCCTCAGGCCGGGTGGCACAGATACGCAGTATTTT.

This clonotype was seen at least ten times. This chain connects TRBV6-1 to TRBJ1-1; a possible D gene is TRBD1 (6 bases). The CDR3 has 15 amino acids. The V and J ends lost 6 bases and 5 bases respectively, with 19 bases between them. The germline CDR1 and CDR2 sequences are MNHNS and SASEGT. For the CDR3, the DNA is TGTGCCAGCAGGGGGGCCCAGGGTCGGGGAACTGAAGCTTTCTTT. Residues: CASRGAQGRGTEAFF.

This clonotype showed up many times. This chain links TRBV9 with TRBJ1-3; D not certain. Trimming stripped 1 base from V and 3 bases from J, with 14 bases between. CDR3 length equals 16 residues. Looked up from germline, CDR1 is SGDLS and CDR2 is YYNGEE. This CDR3 is CASSVSHGGYGNTIYF. The DNA of the CDR3 is TGTGCCAGCAGCGTATCACACGGCGGATATGGAAACACCATATATTTT.

In its sample, this clonotype was seen many times. This chain uses TRBV19 with TRBJ2-7; 8 bases match TRBD1. This CDR3 region has 13 residues. Germline CDR1 LNHDA, CDR2 SQIVND (reference sequence). Germline trimming cut 5 bases from V and 2 bases from J; bases unmatched to any gene: 2. The CDR3 DNA follows: TGTGCCAGTAGTGCGGGACAGGCCTACGAGCAGTACTTC. Residues: CASSAGQAYEQYF.

This clonotype was picked up many times. The chain combines TRBV5-1 with TRBJ2-1; TRBD2 agrees at 14 bases. Germline V lookup: CDR1 SGHRS, CDR2 YFSETQ. This CDR3 is built from 16 residues. V gave up 4 bases and J gave up 6 bases; unmatched junction bases: 6. The DNA for the CDR3 is TGCGCCAGCAGCCCAGAGACTAGCGGGGGGGCCAATGAGCAGTTCTTC. It codes for CASSPETSGGANEQFF.

Ten or more counts support this clonotype. The chain couples TRBV5-6 to TRBJ2-5, with D perhaps TRBD2 (6 bases). V shed 0 bases and J shed 3 bases, with 9 bases lying between them. Germline V gives CDR1 SGHDT, CDR2 YYEEEE. CDR3 length: 14 residues. CDR3 DNA: TGTGCCAGCAGCTTGGTGGGACTTAAAGAGACCCAGTACTTC. Amino acid sequence: CASSLVGLKETQYF.

The sample holds many counts of this clonotype. The chain has TRBV24-1 and TRBJ2-3; 7 nucleotides line up with TRBD2. CDR1 and CDR2 from the germline V gene are KGHDR and SFDVKD. CDR3 length: 16 residues. J was trimmed by 1 base and V by 4 bases; bases with no gene match: 7. CDR3: CATSDVGGTGTDTQYF. The CDR3 DNA reads TGTGCCACCAGTGACGTCGGGGGGACCGGCACAGATACGCAGTATTTT.

At least ten counts were recorded for this clonotype. The chain joins TRBV12-3 or TRBV12-4 to TRBJ1-2; D is ambiguous. The V end was cut by 8 bases, the J end by 1 base, with 14 bases between. This CDR3 is built from 14 residues. The CDR3 DNA reads TGTGCCAGCGGAAGTCGGGGAAGTAACTATGGCTACACCTTC. This codes for CASGSRGSNYGYTF.

The table lists this clonotype with many counts. The rearrangement uses TRBV12-3 or TRBV12-4 and TRBJ2-3; tentative D call: TRBD2 (7 bases). The V gene lost 7 bases and the J gene lost 2 bases, with 16 bases spanning the gap. CDR3 size: 15 residues. CDR3 bases: TGTGCCAGCATCCCAAGGGGGGGGGCCACAGATACGCAGTATTTT. It is translated as CASIPRGGATDTQYF.

The gene calls are TRBV7-2 and TRBJ1-2, with unresolved D. Germline CDR1 SGHTA, CDR2 FQGNSA. V lost 4 bases to trimming and J lost 5 bases, with 8 bases between them. The CDR3 is made up of 12 amino acids. The CDR3 protein is CASSSTQYGYTF. The CDR3 DNA sequence: TGTGCCAGCAGCTCAACCCAATATGGCTACACCTTC.

This clonotype was seen repeatedly, ten times or more. The chain employs TRBV12-3 or TRBV12-4 and TRBJ2-1; 10 bases are a match to TRBD2. Unmatched junction bases numbered 6, after V lost 3 bases and J lost 4 bases. The CDR3 is 16 residues long. CDR3 DNA: TGTGCCAGCAGTTTCCTTGTAGCGGGGGGATACAATGAGCAGTTCTTC. Translated: CASSFLVAGGYNEQFF.

This clonotype was observed at least ten times. The chain is built from TRBV6-2 or TRBV6-3 and TRBJ2-4; D uncertain. The CDR3 length is 15 residues. Trimming took off 2 bases at V and 4 bases at J, with 12 bases between the two ends. Germline CDR1 reads MNHEY; CDR2 reads SVGEGT. CDR3 region: CASSYPRTDKNIQYF. In nucleotides, the CDR3 is TGTGCCAGCAGTTACCCGCGGACCGATAAAAACATTCAGTACTTC.

This clonotype appeared many times. The chain links TRBV4-3 to TRBJ2-5; 7 nucleotides align to TRBD2. With V trimmed by 6 bases and J by 6 bases, 10 bases remained unmatched. The germline V gene has CDR1 LGHNA and CDR2 YSLEER. The CDR3 consists of 14 residues. The CDR3: CASRKGRREKTQYF. CDR3 bases: TGCGCCAGCAGGAAGGGACGGCGGGAGAAGACCCAGTACTTC.

This chain joins TRBV20-1 and TRBJ2-5, with TRBD2 matching over 12 bases. CDR3 length equals 15 residues. V trimming: 3 bases; J trimming: 5 bases; junction bases outside the gene matches: 7. Germline CDR1 and CDR2: DFQATT and SNEGSKA (reference sequence). The CDR3 spells CSASELAGGRETQYF. CDR3 DNA: TGCAGTGCTAGTGAGCTAGCGGGGGGGCGGGAGACCCAGTACTTC.

This clonotype came up many times. This chain links TRBV14 with TRBJ2-1, with 8 bases identical to TRBD1. The germline V gene encodes CDR1 SGHDN and CDR2 FVKESK. The CDR3 contains 14 residues. Trimming removed 1 base from V and 9 bases from J; junction bases left unmatched: 5. The DNA for the CDR3 is TGTGCCAGCAGCCAAGGGACAGGGATAGGTGAGCAGTTCTTC. Protein sequence: CASSQGTGIGEQFF.

This clonotype was seen ten or more times. The CDR3 spells CASSQGSAGELFF. CDR3 nucleotides: TGTGCCAGCAGCCAAGGTAGCGCCGGGGAGCTGTTTTTT. V and J are TRBV3-1 and TRBJ2-2; D may be TRBD2 (5 bases). The germline CDR1 and CDR2 sequences are LGHDT and YNNKEL (reference sequence). V was trimmed by 1 base and J by 6 bases, leaving 6 bases between them. The CDR3 has 13 residues.

This clonotype showed up many times. At one end the junction does not follow the germline gene, possibly because of a read error. V is TRBV5-1 and J is TRBJ1-5; the match to TRBD1 covers 10 bases. CDR1 and CDR2 (germline): SGHRS, YFSETQ. This CDR3 has 15 residues. The CDR3 spells CASSPGTGANQPQHF. CDR3 nucleotides: TGTGCCAGCAGCCCAGGGACAGGGGCCAATCAGCCCCAGCATTTT.

This clonotype has ten or more counts. The chain couples TRBV6-1 to TRBJ1-3; D not resolved. CDR1 and CDR2 (germline): MNHNS, SASEGT. The CDR3 contains 14 residues. Between the trimmed V and J ends, which lost 4 bases and 0 bases, there was a span of 7 bases. The CDR3 reads CASSGQASGNTIYF. Written as DNA, the CDR3 is TGTGCCAGCAGTGGTCAAGCCTCTGGAAACACCATATATTTT.

This clonotype was counted ten times or more. The chain combines TRBV20-1 with TRBJ2-5, with D possibly TRBD2 on 7 matching bases. The CDR3 runs 13 residues. Germline V gene data show CDR1 as DFQATT and CDR2 as SNEGSKA (reference sequence). The ends were cut back, 1 base at V and 5 bases at J, with 11 bases in the middle. This CDR3 reads CSARAGGRETQYF. DNA of the CDR3: TGCAGTGCTAGAGCGGGGGGCCGGGAGACCCAGTACTTC.

This clonotype was counted many times. The chain has TRBV27 and TRBJ1-2, with D perhaps TRBD1 (5 bases). Germline lookup yields CDR1 MNHEY and CDR2 SMNVEV (reference sequence). Deletions cut 0 bases from V and 2 bases from J, with 16 bases between. This CDR3 is built from 17 residues. DNA for the CDR3: TGTGCCAGCAGTTTATCGTCAGGGTCTGGATTAAACTATGGCTACACCTTC. Amino acid sequence: CASSLSSGSGLNYGYTF.

This clonotype was recorded many times. V usage is TRBV4-1 and J usage is TRBJ1-2; D is unresolved. Per germline, CDR1 MGHRA and CDR2 YSYEKL. V lost 0 bases to trimming and J lost 8 bases, with 22 bases between them. The CDR3 covers 17 residues. CDR3 DNA: TGCGCCAGCAGCCAAGATTCGTATGGGTCCGGGATCCGCGGCTACACCTTC. It codes for CASSQDSYGSGIRGYTF.